A single sample is the source of the 21 T cell receptor beta chains below, sequenced in a study of molecular identifiers for immune sequencing clone quantification. MiXCR, applied by TCRdb to the PCR reads, yields one record per CDR3 protein. The sample shows just under 650,000 distinct CDR3 sequences, about 20% of them seen only once. Sequences were obtained from naive CD8+ T cells from blood, with Jurkat cell RNA spiked in. Described subset: FACS-sorted CD8+CD4-CCR7+CD45RA+ naive T cells. The receptors originated from a human donor in good health. Some libraries in this study had Jurkat cell RNA spiked in.

This clonotype appeared a single time. This sequence joins TRBV7-9 and TRBJ2-1; 9 nucleotides line up with TRBD2. V trimming: 4 bases; J trimming: 1 base; junction bases outside the gene matches: 11. This CDR3 spans 18 amino acids. Germline CDR1 reads SEHNR; CDR2 reads FQNEAQ (reference sequence). Here the CDR3 reads CASSWPGVAGESYNEQFF. The CDR3 DNA reads as TGTGCCAGCAGCTGGCCCGGGGTAGCGGGAGAATCCTACAATGAGCAGTTCTTC. Drawing the rest from reference TRBV7-9 and TRBJ2-1, the complete variable domain is DTGVSQNPRHKITKRGQNVTFRCDPISEHNRLYWYRQTLGQGPEFLTYFQNEAQLEKSRLLSDRFSAERPKGSFSTLEIQRTEQGDSAMYLCASSWPGVAGESYNEQFFGPGTRLTVL.

Notes on this clonotype: A much larger clone lies one base from this, so it may be a read error. The J gene is TRBJ2-4, the V gene TRBV10-3; D uncertain. This CDR3 is 14 amino acids long. CDR1 is ENHRY, CDR2 SYGVKD, per germline. This CDR3 is CAISAVGSKNIQCF. CDR3 coding DNA: TGTGCCATCAGTGCCGTGGGTAGCAAAAACATTCAGTGCTTC.

This sequence joins TRBV27 and TRBJ2-7; TRBD2 might be the D (5 bases). CDR1 is MNHEY, CDR2 SMNVEV, per germline (reference sequence). The CDR3 runs 13 residues. The V end was cut by 5 bases, the J end by 6 bases, with 14 bases between. The CDR3 sequence: CASSLQLVFEQYF. DNA for the CDR3: TGTGCCAGCAGTCTTCAACTAGTCTTCGAGCAGTACTTC.

This clonotype appeared many times. The genes are TRBV15 and TRBJ2-5; D not certain. The V end was cut by 8 bases, the J end by 0 bases, with 16 bases between. This CDR3 spans 15 amino acids. CDR1 and CDR2 (germline): LNHNV, YYDKDF (reference sequence). The CDR3 region is CATHSGGSHQETQYF. The CDR3 DNA reads as TGTGCCACCCATTCGGGTGGGTCCCACCAAGAGACCCAGTACTTC.

As regards this clonotype: A much larger clone sits a single nucleotide away, making a read error possible. V and J are TRBV6-2 or TRBV6-3 and TRBJ2-4; no firm D call. CDR3 size: 13 residues. The germline V gene encodes CDR1 MNHEY and CDR2 SVGEGT. CDR3 loop: CASGYPASYIQYF. CDR3 nucleotide sequence: TGTGCCAGCGGTTACCCCGCGTCTTACATTCAGTACTTC.

This clonotype was recorded many times. The V and J genes are TRBV12-3 or TRBV12-4 and TRBJ2-5; D remains unclear. The CDR3 consists of 14 residues. V was shortened by 5 bases and J by 5 bases, with 15 bases between the two germline ends. Here the CDR3 DNA reads TGTGCCAGCAGTAACCTCCCAAGTAAGGAGACCCAGTACTTC. It codes for CASSNLPSKETQYF.

This clonotype was recorded at least ten times. The chain recombines TRBV15 with TRBJ2-1; TRBD2 is a possible D gene (6 bases). The V and J ends lost 0 bases and 1 base respectively, with 13 bases between them. The CDR3 spans 17 residues. CDR1 LNHNV and CDR2 YYDKDF come from the germline V gene (reference sequence). CDR3: CATSRDKRLGSYNEQFF. In DNA form, the CDR3 reads TGTGCCACCAGCAGAGATAAGAGACTAGGGTCCTACAATGAGCAGTTCTTC.

At least ten counts were recorded for this clonotype. The chain uses TRBV7-9 and TRBJ2-7; possible D gene TRBD2, 5 bases. CDR1 and CDR2 from the germline V gene are SEHNR and FQNEAQ (reference sequence). The CDR3 totals 15 residues. Trimming took off 6 bases at V and 1 base at J, with 16 bases between the two ends. The CDR3 reads CASSRGIPPSYEQYF. For the CDR3, the DNA is TGTGCCAGCAGTCGGGGAATACCCCCTTCCTACGAGCAGTACTTC.

Comments on this clonotype: One end of the junction is discordant with germline, which a read error may explain. This chain connects TRBV4-1 to TRBJ1-1; D may be TRBD1 (6 bases). Germline V CDR1 and CDR2: MGHRA, YSYEKL. The CDR3 consists of 13 residues. CDR3 DNA sequence: TGCGCCAGCAGCCAATTGGGGGGCAGTGAAGCTTCCTTT. It encodes CASSQLGGSEASF.

This clonotype was detected ten times or more. The chain links TRBV7-9 to TRBJ2-7; D uncertain. Trimming removed 3 bases at V and 2 bases at J, with 11 bases between. CDR1 and CDR2 from the germline V gene are SEHNR and FQNEAQ (reference sequence). This CDR3 has 14 amino acids. The CDR3 protein is CASSLVVDPYEQYF. The CDR3 coding sequence is TGTGCCAGCAGCTTGGTCGTGGATCCCTACGAGCAGTACTTC. The full variable domain, in which reference TRBV7-9 and TRBJ2-7 provide the parts outside the CDR3, is DTGVSQNPRHKITKRGQNVTFRCDPISEHNRLYWYRQTLGQGPEFLTYFQNEAQLEKSRLLSDRFSAERPKGSFSTLEIQRTEQGDSAMYLCASSLVVDPYEQYFGPGTRLTVT.

This clonotype was seen at least ten times. The genes are TRBV4-1 and TRBJ2-7; D is unresolved. V was cut by 3 bases and J by 2 bases, with 17 bases left in between. CDR3 length: 16 residues. Germline-derived CDR1 and CDR2 are MGHRA and YSYEKL. The CDR3: CASSHGSEFSTYEQYF. DNA for the CDR3: TGCGCCAGCAGCCACGGGTCGGAATTCTCCACCTACGAGCAGTACTTC.

Remarks on this clonotype: With a much larger clone just one base away, this may be a read error. The chain joins TRBV19 to TRBJ2-7, with D possibly being TRBD2 (6 bases). Germline assignment: CDR1 LNHDA and CDR2 SQIVND (reference sequence). This CDR3 comprises 13 residues. The CDR3 DNA is TGTGCCAGTAGCACAACGGAGGGGTACGGGCAGTACTTC. Translated, it gives CASSTTEGYGQYF.

In its sample, this clonotype was seen a few times. This sequence joins TRBV5-5 and TRBJ1-2; 10 bases agree with TRBD1. The CDR3 spans 15 residues. V was clipped by 10 bases and J by 5 bases; unmatched bases: 14. CDR1 and CDR2 (germline): SGHKS, YYEKEE (reference sequence). CDR3 amino acids: CASGQGEVEWYGYTF. As DNA, the CDR3 is TGTGCCTCCGGACAGGGGGAGGTTGAATGGTATGGCTACACCTTC.

V and J are TRBV20-1 and TRBJ2-7, with 7 positions matching TRBD2. CDR1 and CDR2 (germline): DFQATT, SNEGSKA (reference sequence). The CDR3 runs 17 residues. V trimming: 0 bases; J trimming: 2 bases; junction bases outside the gene matches: 13. The CDR3 here is CSARDFSSAGRAYEQYF. Written as DNA, the CDR3 is TGCAGTGCTAGAGATTTCTCATCGGCAGGGAGGGCCTACGAGCAGTACTTC.

There are many counts of this clonotype. This chain joins TRBV20-1 and TRBJ2-7, with 15 bases fitting TRBD2. The CDR3 covers 17 residues. V trimming: 6 bases; J trimming: 0 bases; junction bases outside the gene matches: 9. Germline V gene data show CDR1 as DFQATT and CDR2 as SNEGSKA (reference sequence). CDR3 loop: CSASPGLAGGNSYEQYF. CDR3 nucleotides: TGCAGTGCATCGCCGGGACTAGCGGGAGGAAACTCCTACGAGCAGTACTTC.

The sample holds many counts of this clonotype. The chain combines TRBV27 with TRBJ1-2; 7 bases align to TRBD1. The junction had 2 bases not matched to a gene; V was cut back by 2 bases and J by 5 bases. This CDR3 has 13 residues. Germline loops: CDR1 MNHEY, CDR2 SMNVEV (reference sequence). The CDR3 here is CASSLGTAYGYTF. CDR3 DNA: TGTGCCAGCAGTTTAGGGACAGCTTATGGCTACACCTTC.

Note on this clonotype: A read error may be the cause here, since a much bigger clone is one base away. The V and J genes are TRBV2 and TRBJ2-5; D may be TRBD1 (6 bases). The CDR3 spans 13 residues. Germline lookup yields CDR1 SNHLY and CDR2 FYNNEI. With 8 bases removed from V and 6 bases from J, the gap between germline ends came to 16 bases. The CDR3 reads CASFDRRKQTQYF. CDR3 sequence (DNA): TGTGCCAGCTTTGACAGGAGGAAGCAGACCCAGTACTTC.

The V gene is TRBV4-3, the J gene TRBJ2-7; no clear D gene. Trimming stripped 2 bases from V and 5 bases from J, with 16 bases between. The germline V gene has CDR1 LGHNA and CDR2 YSLEER. The CDR3 sequence is 15 residues long. The CDR3 loop is CASSQKITLSNEQYF. The DNA for the CDR3 is TGCGCCAGCAGCCAAAAGATAACCTTAAGTAACGAGCAGTACTTC.

About this clonotype itself: This sequence may be a read error, since a much larger clone differs from it by one base. The V call is TRBV2, the J call TRBJ1-2; TRBD1 matches at 7 bases. The length of the CDR3 is 14 residues. Germline values: CDR1 SNHLY, CDR2 FYNNEI. In DNA form, the CDR3 reads TGTGCCAGCAGTATTGCAGACAGGGCGTATGGCTACGCCTTC. Translation: CASSIADRAYGYAF.

Regarding this clonotype: At one boundary the junction diverges from the germline segment, which might be a read error. The rearrangement joins TRBV9 to TRBJ2-5; 8 bases fit TRBD1. CDR1 and CDR2 from the germline V gene are SGDLS and YYNGEE. This CDR3 has 14 residues. CDR3 region: CASGVQGGKETQYF. CDR3 nucleotide sequence: TGTGCCAGCGGCGTACAGGGGGGCAAAGAGACCCAGTACTTC.

This clonotype was counted a few times. The J gene is TRBJ2-5, the V gene TRBV5-5, with D uncertain. Trimming stripped 2 bases from V and 1 base from J, with 6 bases between. The CDR3 has 13 amino acids. CDR1 is SGHKS, CDR2 YYEKEE, per germline (reference sequence). DNA for the CDR3: TGTGCCAGCAGCTTCCTTATCCAAGAGACCCAGTACTTC. This gives the protein CASSFLIQETQYF.